The 18 T cell receptor beta chains in this list originate from one sample, sequenced in a study of shared clonotypes between healthy human individuals. Assay used: immunoSEQ multiplex PCR; TCRdb lists only in-frame clones, some missing. This sample has roughly 1,600,000 clones; approximately 98.5% occur once, and the top ten carry 0.36%. Sequenced input: naive CD4+ T cells sorted from blood. Indicated subset: CD45RA+ positively selected. The receptors were sampled from a man under 40 in good health.

The rearrangement uses TRBV5-1 and TRBJ2-1; D may be TRBD2 (5 bases). The V end lost 5 bases, the J end lost 1 base, and 13 bases lay between the germline ends. The CDR3 is 15 amino acids. Germline V CDR1 and CDR2: SGHRS, YFSETQ. The CDR3 here is CASSPSPGSYNEQFF. The CDR3 DNA reads as TGCGCCAGCAGTCCAAGTCCGGGATCCTACAATGAGCAGTTCTTC.

The chain carries TRBV7-3 and TRBJ2-1; D not resolved. The CDR3 spans 15 residues. CDR1 is SGHTA, CDR2 FQGTGA, per germline. Trimming took off 5 bases at V and 6 bases at J, with 17 bases between the two ends. The CDR3 reads CASSPRASRRNEQFF. In nucleotides, the CDR3 is TGTGCCAGCAGCCCCCGGGCTAGTCGGCGCAATGAGCAGTTCTTC.

The J gene is TRBJ2-7, the V gene TRBV28; D assignment may be TRBD1 or TRBD2 (5 bases each). The germline V gene has CDR1 MDHEN and CDR2 SYDVKM. The CDR3 contains 15 residues. V lost 5 bases and J 4 bases, leaving 18 bases between the germline ends. The CDR3, as DNA: TGTGCCAGCAGTCCCGGGACGAGGTTGGGGTACGAGCAGTACTTC. It specifies CASSPGTRLGYEQYF.

The J gene is TRBJ2-5, the V gene TRBV18, with D perhaps matching TRBD1 (5 bases). Germline CDR1 KGHSH, CDR2 LQKENI. V was cut by 0 bases and J by 7 bases, with 15 bases left in between. The CDR3 loop spans 15 amino acids. The CDR3 nucleotides read TGTGCCAGCTCACCACCGGGCTCCGGTGGGGCGACCCAGTACTTC. As protein: CASSPPGSGGATQYF.

The chain combines TRBV10-1 with TRBJ2-2, with D unresolved. Trimming removed 0 bases at V and 2 bases at J, with 7 bases between. CDR1 is WNHNN and CDR2 is SYGVQD in the germline V gene (reference sequence). This CDR3 has 15 residues. The chain's CDR3 is CASSESPVNTGELFF. For the CDR3, the DNA is TGCGCCAGCAGTGAGTCCCCCGTTAACACCGGGGAGCTGTTTTTT.

The chain links TRBV28 to TRBJ2-5; D might be TRBD1 (6 bases). The J call is in doubt because the DNA end fits TRBJ2-7 better. There are 16 residues in the CDR3. The germline CDR1 and CDR2 sequences are MDHEN and SYDVKM. The CDR3 here is CASSPAGAGEGYEQYF. CDR3 bases: TGTGCCAGCAGTCCCGCTGGGGCAGGGGAAGGATACGAGCAGTACTTC.

This chain uses TRBV5-1 with TRBJ2-6; a weak D match, TRBD2 (6 bases). V was pared by 4 bases and J by 4 bases, with 12 bases between. The length of the CDR3 is 15 residues. Germline values: CDR1 SGHRS, CDR2 YFSETQ. The CDR3 DNA reads TGCGCCAGCAGCCTCCTAGCGATCGGGGCCAACGTCCTGACTTTC. It is translated as CASSLLAIGANVLTF.

This chain joins TRBV5-1 and TRBJ2-3; D may be TRBD1 or TRBD2 (5 bases each). The CDR3 length is 15 residues. Trimming took off 0 bases at V and 3 bases at J, with 11 bases between the two ends. Germline CDR1 SGHRS, CDR2 YFSETQ. CDR3 loop: CASSLAGRVTDTQYF. The DNA for the CDR3 is TGCGCCAGCAGCTTGGCGGGACGGGTAACAGATACGCAGTATTTT.

This chain connects TRBV15 to TRBJ2-1; 7 bases map to TRBD2. V lost 0 bases, J lost 4 bases, and 6 bases stayed unmatched. The CDR3 runs to 16 residues. Germline lookup yields CDR1 LNHNV and CDR2 YYDKDF (reference sequence). In DNA form, the CDR3 reads TGTGCCACCAGCAGAGATAATCTAGCGGCGTACAATGAGCAGTTCTTC. Protein product: CATSRDNLAAYNEQFF.

The count of this clone is one. J is TRBJ2-5 and V is TRBV5-4; D may be TRBD1 (5 bases). Trimming took off 2 bases at V and 6 bases at J, with 11 bases between the two ends. CDR1 and CDR2 from the germline V gene are SGHNT and YYREEE (reference sequence). The CDR3 has 13 amino acids. CDR3 coding DNA: TGTGCCAGCAGCTTAGACAGCGCAAAGACCCAGTACTTC. Amino acids: CASSLDSAKTQYF.

The genes are TRBV5-5 and TRBJ2-7; D remains unclear. The CDR3 is made up of 17 amino acids. CDR1 and CDR2 (germline): SGHKS, YYEKEE (reference sequence). V lost 2 bases and J 9 bases, leaving 27 bases between the germline ends. The CDR3 sequence: CASSFRSFENPERAQYF. The CDR3 DNA sequence: TGTGCCAGCAGCTTTCGGTCGTTTGAGAACCCAGAGAGAGCGCAGTACTTC.

This rearrangement joins TRBV11-2 to TRBJ1-1, with D unclear. The CDR3 has 11 residues. V lost 5 bases to trimming and J lost 8 bases, with 9 bases between them. Germline V gives CDR1 SGHAT, CDR2 FQNNGV. Here the CDR3 reads CASSPYLEAFF. The CDR3 DNA reads TGTGCCAGCAGCCCATACTTAGAAGCTTTCTTT.

CDR3 residues: CAIKQGGHPTEAFF. The CDR3 DNA reads as TGTGCCATCAAACAGGGCGGCCACCCCACTGAAGCTTTCTTT. This chain links TRBV28 with TRBJ1-1, with a tentative D call TRBD1 (6 bases). V was clipped by 10 bases and J by 4 bases, with 19 bases between them. Germline CDR1 MDHEN, CDR2 SYDVKM. This CDR3 is 14 amino acids long.

V gene TRBV9 combines with J gene TRBJ2-1; no firm D call. The CDR3 is 14 residues long. The germline V gene has CDR1 SGDLS and CDR2 YYNGEE. V was cut by 0 bases and J by 2 bases, with 6 bases left in between. Written as DNA, the CDR3 is TGTGCCAGCAGCGTAGGGTACACCTACAATGAGCAGTTCTTC. Translated: CASSVGYTYNEQFF.

CDR3 sequence reads: CASRLAPGFAETQYF. For the CDR3, the DNA is TGTGCAAGTCGCTTAGCGCCAGGTTTCGCGGAGACCCAGTACTTC. This chain connects TRBV12-2 to TRBJ2-5; no check of the table's D call, TRBD1, against the DNA was made. TRBV12-2 is reported as a pseudogene. CDR3 length: 15 amino acids.

The CDR3 spells CASSPTRGQANQPQHF. The CDR3, as DNA: TGTGCCAGCAGTCCAACACGGGGTCAGGCGAATCAGCCCCAGCATTTT. V usage is TRBV28 and J usage is TRBJ1-5; D gene unclear. Looked up from germline, CDR1 is MDHEN and CDR2 is SYDVKM. Trimming pared 5 bases from V and 4 bases from J, leaving 18 bases between. CDR3 length: 16 amino acids. Full variable domain (rest looked up from reference TRBV28 and TRBJ1-5): DVKVTQSSRYLVKRTGEKVFLECVQDMDHENMFWYRQDPGLGLRLIYFSYDVKMKEKGDIPEGYSVSREKKERFSLILESASTNQTSMYLCASSPTRGQANQPQHFGDGTRLSIL.

The chain employs TRBV6-5 and TRBJ2-5; tentatively, D is TRBD1 (6 bases). Germline assignment: CDR1 MNHEY and CDR2 SVGAGI. V lost 6 bases, J lost 5 bases, and 10 bases lay in between. There are 12 residues in the CDR3. The DNA of the CDR3 is TGTGCCAGCAGCCAGGGGCTGGAGACCCAGTACTTC. It encodes CASSQGLETQYF.

The chain combines TRBV18 with TRBJ1-5; D possibly corresponds to TRBD1 (6 bases). V was cut by 3 bases and J by 5 bases, with 17 bases left in between. The germline CDR1 and CDR2 sequences are KGHSH and LQKENI. This CDR3 region has 16 residues. The CDR3 nucleotides read TGTGCCAGCTCACCCCTCCGAGGGGGGATCGATCAGCCCCAGCATTTT. Amino acids: CASSPLRGGIDQPQHF.